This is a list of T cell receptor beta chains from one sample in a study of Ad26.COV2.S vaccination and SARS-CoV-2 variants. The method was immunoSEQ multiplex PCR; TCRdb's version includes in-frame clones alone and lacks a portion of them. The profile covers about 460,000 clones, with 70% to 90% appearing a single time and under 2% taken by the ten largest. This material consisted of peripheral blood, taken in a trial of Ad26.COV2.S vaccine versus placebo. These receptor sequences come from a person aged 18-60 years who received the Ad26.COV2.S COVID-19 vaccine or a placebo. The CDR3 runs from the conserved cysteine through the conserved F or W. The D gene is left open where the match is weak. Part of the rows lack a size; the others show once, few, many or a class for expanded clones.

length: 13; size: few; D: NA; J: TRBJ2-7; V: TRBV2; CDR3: CASSGHTPYEQYF; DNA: TGTGCCAGCAGTGGGCACACCCCCTACGAGCAGTACTTC
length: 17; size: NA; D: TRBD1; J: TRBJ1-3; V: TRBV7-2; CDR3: CASSLLWRQGVGNTIYF; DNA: TGTGCCAGCAGCTTACTGTGGAGACAGGGGGTCGGGAACACCATATATTTT
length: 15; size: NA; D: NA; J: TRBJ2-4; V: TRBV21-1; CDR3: CASSIWKDSKNIQYF; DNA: TGTGCCAGCAGTATTTGGAAGGACTCTAAAAACATTCAGTACTTC
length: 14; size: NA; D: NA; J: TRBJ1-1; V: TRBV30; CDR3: CAWSRQTANTEAFF; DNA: TGTGCCTGGTCCCGGCAAACAGCGAACACTGAAGCTTTCTTT
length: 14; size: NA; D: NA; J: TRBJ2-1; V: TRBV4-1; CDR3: CADQWGVLYNEQFF; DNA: TGCGCCGACCAATGGGGGGTTCTTTACAATGAGCAGTTCTTC
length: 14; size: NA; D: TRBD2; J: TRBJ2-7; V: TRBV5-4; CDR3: CASSWGGRTYEQYF; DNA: TGTGCCAGCAGCTGGGGGGGTAGAACCTACGAGCAGTACTTC
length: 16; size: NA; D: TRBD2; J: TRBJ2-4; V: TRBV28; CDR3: CASSPGLAVAKNIQYF; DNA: TGTGCCAGCAGTCCCGGACTAGCGGTAGCCAAAAACATTCAGTACTTC
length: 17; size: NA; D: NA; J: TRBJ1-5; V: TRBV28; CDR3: CASSLWSGIDSNQPQHF; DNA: TGTGCCAGCAGTTTATGGTCAGGGATCGATAGCAATCAGCCCCAGCATTTT
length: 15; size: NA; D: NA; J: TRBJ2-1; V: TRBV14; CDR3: CASSHVVSPLPEQFF; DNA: TGTGCCAGCAGCCATGTGGTGTCTCCCCTACCTGAGCAGTTCTTC
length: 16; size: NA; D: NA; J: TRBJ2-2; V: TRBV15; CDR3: CATSILGRGDTGELFF; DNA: TGTGCCACCAGCATCCTTGGGCGGGGCGACACCGGGGAGCTGTTTTTT
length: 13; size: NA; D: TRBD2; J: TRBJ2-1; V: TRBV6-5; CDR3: CASTMGLVHEQFF; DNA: TGTGCCAGCACTATGGGACTAGTACATGAGCAGTTCTTC
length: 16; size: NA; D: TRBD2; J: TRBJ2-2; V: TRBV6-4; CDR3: CASSPGSGRFTGELFF; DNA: TGTGCCAGCTCTCCCGGGTCCGGGAGGTTCACCGGGGAGCTGTTTTTT
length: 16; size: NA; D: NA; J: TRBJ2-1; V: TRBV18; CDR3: CASSPPGHSSYNEQFF; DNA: TGTGCCAGCTCACCACCGGGGCATTCCTCCTACAATGAGCAGTTCTTC
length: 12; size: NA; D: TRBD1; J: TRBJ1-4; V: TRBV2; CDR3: CASSTGVEKLFF; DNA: TGTGCCAGCAGTACAGGGGTTGAAAAACTGTTTTTT
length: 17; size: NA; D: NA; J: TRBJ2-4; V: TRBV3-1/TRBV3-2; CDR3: CASSQDWGPGTKNIQYF; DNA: TGTGCCAGCAGCCAAGATTGGGGGCCGGGGACCAAAAACATTCAGTACTTC